The table lists the clone carrying this T cell receptor (beta chain) with a few counts. The target antigen is unknown. Amplification yielded TCR beta CDR3 regions, with RNA transcripts as the source. HTBI primers were employed in a first-round RT-PCR of the TCR CDR3. MiXCR, applied by TCRdb to the multiplex PCR reads, yields one record per CDR3 protein. The data show some 270,000 distinct CDR3 sequences, around 24% seen once. This entry is derived from a study of T cells in Graves' hyperthyroidism and ophthalmopathy. Regarding the study as a whole: Using 13 V-J features, a model discriminated ophthalmopathy from stable hyperthyroidism.

The CDR3 length is 15 residues. Between the trimmed V and J ends, which lost 0 bases and 5 bases, there was a span of 14 bases. Germline V lookup: CDR1 LNHNV, CDR2 YYDKDF (reference sequence). PBMCs came from more than 9 ml fresh peripheral blood. Specimen: blood. The sequence came from a woman between 40 and 50 years old with Graves' ophthalmopathy. The chain links TRBV15 to TRBJ2-7, with D perhaps matching TRBD1 (7 bases). Here the CDR3 reads CATSRDGGTDHEQYF. CDR3 nucleotides: TGTGCCACCAGCAGAGACGGCGGGACAGACCACGAGCAGTACTTC.